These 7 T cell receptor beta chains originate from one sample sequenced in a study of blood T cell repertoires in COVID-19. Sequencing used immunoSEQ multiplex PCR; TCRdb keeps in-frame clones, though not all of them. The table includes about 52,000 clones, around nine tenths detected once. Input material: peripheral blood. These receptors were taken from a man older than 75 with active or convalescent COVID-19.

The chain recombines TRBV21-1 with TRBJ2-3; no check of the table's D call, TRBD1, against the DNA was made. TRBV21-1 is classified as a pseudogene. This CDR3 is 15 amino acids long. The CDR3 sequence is CASEPGQERTDTQYF. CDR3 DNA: TGTGCCAGCGAACCCGGACAGGAACGCACAGATACGCAGTATTTT.

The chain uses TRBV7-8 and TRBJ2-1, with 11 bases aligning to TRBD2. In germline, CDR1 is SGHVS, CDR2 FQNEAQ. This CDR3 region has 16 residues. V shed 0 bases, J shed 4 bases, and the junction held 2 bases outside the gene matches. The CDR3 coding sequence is TGTGCCAGCAGCTTAGCAGCTAGCGGGGGGTACAATGAGCAGTTCTTC. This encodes CASSLAASGGYNEQFF.

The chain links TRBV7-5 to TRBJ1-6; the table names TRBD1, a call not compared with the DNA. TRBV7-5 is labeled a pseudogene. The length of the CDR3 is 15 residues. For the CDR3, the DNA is TGTGTCAGACCCCAAAGGGACAGGATCAATTCACCCCTCCACTTT. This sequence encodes CVRPQRDRINSPLHF.

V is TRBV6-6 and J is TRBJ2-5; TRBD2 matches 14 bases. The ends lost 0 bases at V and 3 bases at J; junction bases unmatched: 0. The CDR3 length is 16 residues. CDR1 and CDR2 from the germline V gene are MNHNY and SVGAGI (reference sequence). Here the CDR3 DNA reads TGTGCCAGCAGTTACTCGGGACTAGCGGGAGAAGAGACCCAGTACTTC. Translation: CASSYSGLAGEETQYF.

The CDR3 bases are TGTGCCAGTAGGGGAGGCGAAAAACTGTTTTTT. Translated: CASRGGEKLFF. The chain has TRBV19 and TRBJ1-4; D gene unclear. Trimming shortened V by 6 bases and J by 8 bases, and 7 bases separated the two germline ends. The CDR3 covers 11 residues. The germline V gene encodes CDR1 LNHDA and CDR2 SQIVND (reference sequence). Filled out from reference TRBV19 and TRBJ1-4, the complete variable domain reads DGGITQSPKYLFRKEGQNVTLSCEQNLNHDAMYWYRQDPGQGLRLIYYSQIVNDFQKGDIAEGYSVSREKKESFPLTVTSAQKNPTAFYLCASRGGEKLFFGSGTQLSVL.

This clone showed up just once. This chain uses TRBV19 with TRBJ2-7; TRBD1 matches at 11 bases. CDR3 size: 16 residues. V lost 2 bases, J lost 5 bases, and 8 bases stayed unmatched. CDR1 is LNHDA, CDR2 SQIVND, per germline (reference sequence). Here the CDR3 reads CASSIPGQGGVDEQYF. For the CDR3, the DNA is TGTGCCAGTAGTATACCGGGACAGGGGGGTGTCGACGAGCAGTACTTC.

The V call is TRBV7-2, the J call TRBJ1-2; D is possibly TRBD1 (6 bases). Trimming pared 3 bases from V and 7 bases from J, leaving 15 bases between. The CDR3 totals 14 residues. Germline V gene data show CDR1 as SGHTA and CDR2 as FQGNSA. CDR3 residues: CASSLTQGTGGYTF. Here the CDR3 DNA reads TGTGCCAGCAGCTTGACTCAGGGGACGGGTGGCTACACCTTC.